This T cell receptor beta chain originates from a study of blood T cells in healthy people across ages. Trimming took 4 bases from V and 10 from J, leaving 20 bases between them. The CDR3 has 14 amino acids. The V gene's germline CDR1 is SQVTM and CDR2 ANQGSEA. Notes on this clonotype: The antigen is unknown.

They isolated at least 7 million PBMCs from each sample. A second PCR, run for about 6 to 12 cycles, used a sample-barcoded 5' primer plus a J-beta primer mix. A template-switch adaptor containing 12 random nucleotides labeled each cDNA molecule. TCRdb called the 5' RACE reads again in MiXCR, with one record for every CDR3 protein. In the table there are hundreds of thousands of distinct CDR3 sequences, roughly three fifths of which are singletons. General observations from the study: Conclusively comparing naive with antigen-experienced cells was impossible with unsorted PBMCs. Long-lived and aged donors differed, with more naive CD4+ cells and higher diversity in the long-lived.

J is TRBJ2-1 and V is TRBV29-1, with TRBD2 as a possible D gene (5 bases). Sequenced material: blood. This sequence originates from a man aged 35-49 years in good health. CDR3 bases: TGCAGCGTTGGTCCTGCAGCGGCGGACGGGGAGCAGTTCTTC. Its translation is CSVGPAAADGEQFF.